This T cell receptor (beta chain) was sequenced in a study of beta chain features in type 1 diabetes. Study-level results: Moderately but significantly shorter TCRB CDR3s were found in Type 1 diabetes patients in all four CD4+ subsets.

CDR3 size: 15 residues. After removal of 5 bases from V and 8 bases from J, the junction contained 7 bases not matched to a gene. CDR1 and CDR2 from the germline V gene are SEHNR and FQNEAQ (reference sequence). Of note for this clone: The antigen remains unidentified.

Every bit of the isolated RNA underwent reverse transcription, so sequencing read expressed TCRB transcripts. Using immunoSEQ multiplex PCR, the repertoire was profiled, and TCRdb retains in-frame clones only, with some absent. Of about 16,000 clones listed, over 45% are singletons. By way of CD45RO/CCR7/CD25/CD127/CD95/CD27, the CD4+ regulatory, stem cell-like memory, central memory and naive cells were sorted. The rearrangement uses TRBV7-9 and TRBJ2-1; TRBD2 agrees at 12 bases. Sequenced material: stem cell memory CD4+ T cells from blood. This receptor was identified in a woman aged 18-29 years in good health. CDR3: CASSRTSGMGDEQFF. The CDR3 coding sequence is TGTGCCAGCAGCCGGACTAGCGGGATGGGTGATGAGCAGTTCTTC. The full variable domain, completed using reference TRBV7-9 and TRBJ2-1, is DTGVSQNPRHKITKRGQNVTFRCDPISEHNRLYWYRQTLGQGPEFLTYFQNEAQLEKSRLLSDRFSAERPKGSFSTLEIQRTEQGDSAMYLCASSRTSGMGDEQFFGPGTRLTVL.